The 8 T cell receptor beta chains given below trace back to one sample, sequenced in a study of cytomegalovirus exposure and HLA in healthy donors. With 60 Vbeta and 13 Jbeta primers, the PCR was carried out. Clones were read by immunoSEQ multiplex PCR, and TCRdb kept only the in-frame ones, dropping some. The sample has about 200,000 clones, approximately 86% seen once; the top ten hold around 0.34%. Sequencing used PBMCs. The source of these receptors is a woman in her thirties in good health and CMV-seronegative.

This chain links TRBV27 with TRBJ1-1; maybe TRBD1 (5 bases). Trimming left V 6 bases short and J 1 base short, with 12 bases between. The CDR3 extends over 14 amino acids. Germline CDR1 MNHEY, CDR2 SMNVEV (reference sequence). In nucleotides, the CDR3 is TGTGCCAGCAGAAGGGGAACAGGGAACACTGAAGCTTTCTTT. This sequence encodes CASRRGTGNTEAFF.

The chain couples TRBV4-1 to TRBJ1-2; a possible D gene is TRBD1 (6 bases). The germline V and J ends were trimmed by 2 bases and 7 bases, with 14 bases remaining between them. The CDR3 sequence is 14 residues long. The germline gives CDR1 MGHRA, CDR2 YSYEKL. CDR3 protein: CASSQTGLRGGYTF. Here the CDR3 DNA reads TGCGCCAGCAGCCAAACAGGGTTAAGGGGTGGCTACACCTTC.

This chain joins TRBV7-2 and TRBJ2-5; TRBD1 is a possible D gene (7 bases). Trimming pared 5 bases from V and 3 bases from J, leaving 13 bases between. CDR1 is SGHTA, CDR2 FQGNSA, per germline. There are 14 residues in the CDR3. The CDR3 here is CASSRGTDKETQYF. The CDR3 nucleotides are TGTGCCAGCAGCCGCGGGACAGATAAAGAGACCCAGTACTTC. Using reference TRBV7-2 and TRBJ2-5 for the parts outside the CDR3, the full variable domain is GAGVSQSPSNKVTEKGKDVELRCDPISGHTALYWYRQSLGQGLEFLIYFQGNSAPDKSGLPSDRFSAERTGGSVSTLTIQRTQQEDSAVYLCASSRGTDKETQYFGPGTRLLVL.

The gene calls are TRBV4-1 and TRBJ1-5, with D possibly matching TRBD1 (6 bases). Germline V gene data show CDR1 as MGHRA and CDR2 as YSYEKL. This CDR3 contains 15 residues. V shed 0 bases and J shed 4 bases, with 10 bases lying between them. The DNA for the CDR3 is TGCGCCAGCAGCCAAGAGGACAGACTTAATCAGCCCCAGCATTTT. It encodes CASSQEDRLNQPQHF.

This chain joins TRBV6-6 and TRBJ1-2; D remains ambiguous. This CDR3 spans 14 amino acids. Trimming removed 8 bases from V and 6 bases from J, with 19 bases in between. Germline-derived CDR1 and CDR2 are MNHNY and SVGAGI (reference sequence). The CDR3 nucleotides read TGTGCCAGCTCCCCTACTAGGGAACGCCATGGCTACACCTTC. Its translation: CASSPTRERHGYTF.

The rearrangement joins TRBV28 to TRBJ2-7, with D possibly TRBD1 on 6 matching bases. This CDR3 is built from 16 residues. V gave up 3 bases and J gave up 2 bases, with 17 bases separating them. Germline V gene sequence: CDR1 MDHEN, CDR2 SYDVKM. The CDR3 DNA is TGTGCCAGCAGTTTGCGCCATACAGGGACCCCCTACGAGCAGTACTTC. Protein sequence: CASSLRHTGTPYEQYF.

CDR3 nucleotides: TGTGCCTGGAGTGTCCATCCAGGGGGCGGACCCTATGGCTACACCTTC. Its protein product is CAWSVHPGGGPYGYTF. The chain uses TRBV30 and TRBJ1-2; 8 bases align to TRBD1. Germline CDR1 is GTSNPN and CDR2 is SVGIG (reference sequence). After removal of 0 bases from V and 4 bases from J, the junction contained 10 bases not matched to a gene. This CDR3 spans 16 amino acids.

The CDR3 nucleotides are TGTGCCAGCAAAGTGAGGTCTGAAGCTTTCTTT. It specifies CASKVRSEAFF. This chain uses TRBV28 with TRBJ1-1, with unresolved D. The ends were cut back, 7 bases at V and 6 bases at J, with 9 bases in the middle. CDR1 and CDR2 (germline): MDHEN, SYDVKM. CDR3 length equals 11 residues.